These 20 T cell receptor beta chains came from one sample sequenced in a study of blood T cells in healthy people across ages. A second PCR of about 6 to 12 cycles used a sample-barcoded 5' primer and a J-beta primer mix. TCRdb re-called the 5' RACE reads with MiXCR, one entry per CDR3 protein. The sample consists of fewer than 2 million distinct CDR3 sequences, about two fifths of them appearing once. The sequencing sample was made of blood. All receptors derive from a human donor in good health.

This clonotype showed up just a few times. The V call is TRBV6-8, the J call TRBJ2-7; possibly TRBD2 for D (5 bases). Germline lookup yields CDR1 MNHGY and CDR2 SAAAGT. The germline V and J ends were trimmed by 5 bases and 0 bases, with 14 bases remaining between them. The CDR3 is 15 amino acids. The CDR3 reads CASSRKRGSSYEQYF. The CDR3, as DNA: TGTGCCAGCAGTCGAAAAAGAGGGAGCTCCTACGAGCAGTACTTC.

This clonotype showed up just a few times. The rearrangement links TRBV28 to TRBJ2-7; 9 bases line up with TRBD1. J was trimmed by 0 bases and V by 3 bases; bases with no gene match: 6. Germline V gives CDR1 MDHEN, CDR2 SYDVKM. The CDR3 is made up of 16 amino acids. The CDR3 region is CASSFPATGGSYEQYF. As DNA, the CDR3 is TGTGCCAGCAGTTTCCCCGCGACAGGGGGCTCCTACGAGCAGTACTTC. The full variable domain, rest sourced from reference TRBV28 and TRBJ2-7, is DVKVTQSSRYLVKRTGEKVFLECVQDMDHENMFWYRQDPGLGLRLIYFSYDVKMKEKGDIPEGYSVSREKKERFSLILESASTNQTSMYLCASSFPATGGSYEQYFGPGTRLTVT.

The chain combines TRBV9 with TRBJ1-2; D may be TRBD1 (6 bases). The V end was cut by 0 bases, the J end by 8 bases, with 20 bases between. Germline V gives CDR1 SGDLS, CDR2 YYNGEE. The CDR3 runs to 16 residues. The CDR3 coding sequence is TGTGCCAGCAGCGTAGCCTGTGGCAGGGGAGGCGAGGGCTACACCTTC. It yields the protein CASSVACGRGGEGYTF.

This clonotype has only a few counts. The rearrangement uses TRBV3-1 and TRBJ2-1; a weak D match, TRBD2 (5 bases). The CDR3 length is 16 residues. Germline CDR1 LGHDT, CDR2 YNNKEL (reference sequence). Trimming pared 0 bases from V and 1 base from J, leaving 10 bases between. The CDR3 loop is CASSQDGDYSYNEQFF. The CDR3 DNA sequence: TGTGCCAGCAGCCAAGATGGAGACTATTCCTACAATGAGCAGTTCTTC.

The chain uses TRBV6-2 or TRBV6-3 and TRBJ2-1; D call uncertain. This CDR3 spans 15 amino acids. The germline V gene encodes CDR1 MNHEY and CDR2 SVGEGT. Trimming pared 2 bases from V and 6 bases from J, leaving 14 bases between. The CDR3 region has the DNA TGTGCCAGCAGTTACGAACGGGCGTTACGCAATGAGCAGTTCTTC. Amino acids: CASSYERALRNEQFF.

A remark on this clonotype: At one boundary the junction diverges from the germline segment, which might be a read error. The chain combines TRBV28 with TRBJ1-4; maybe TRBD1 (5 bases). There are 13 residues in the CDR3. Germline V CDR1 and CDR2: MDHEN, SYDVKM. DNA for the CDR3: TGTGCCAGCGGTTTGGGGGAGGTTGAAAAACTGTTTTTT. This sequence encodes CASGLGEVEKLFF.

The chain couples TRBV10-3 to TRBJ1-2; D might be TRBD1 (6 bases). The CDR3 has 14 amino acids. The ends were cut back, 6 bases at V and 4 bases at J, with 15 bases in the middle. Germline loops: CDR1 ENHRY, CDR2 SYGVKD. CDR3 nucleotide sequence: TGTGCCATCAGGTCAGGGGTTGAGCCCTATGGCTACACCTTC. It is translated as CAIRSGVEPYGYTF.

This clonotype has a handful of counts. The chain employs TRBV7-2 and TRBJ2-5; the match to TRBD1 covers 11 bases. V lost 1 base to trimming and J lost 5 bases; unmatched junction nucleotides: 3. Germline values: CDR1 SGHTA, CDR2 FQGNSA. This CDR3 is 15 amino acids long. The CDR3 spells CASSLVGTGGETQYF. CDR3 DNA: TGTGCCAGCAGCTTAGTCGGGACAGGGGGGGAGACCCAGTACTTC.

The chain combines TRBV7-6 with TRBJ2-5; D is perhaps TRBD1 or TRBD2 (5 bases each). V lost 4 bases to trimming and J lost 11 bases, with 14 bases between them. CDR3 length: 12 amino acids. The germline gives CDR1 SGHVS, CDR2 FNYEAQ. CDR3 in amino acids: CASSYPGTEQYF. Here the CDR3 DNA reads TGTGCCAGCAGCTATCCAGGGACGGAGCAGTACTTC.

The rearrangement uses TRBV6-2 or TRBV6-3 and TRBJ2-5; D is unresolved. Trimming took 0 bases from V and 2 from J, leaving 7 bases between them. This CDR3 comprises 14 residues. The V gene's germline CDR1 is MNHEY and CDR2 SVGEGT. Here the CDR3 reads CASSYSNGQETQYF. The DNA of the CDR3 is TGTGCCAGCAGTTACTCGAACGGACAAGAGACCCAGTACTTC.

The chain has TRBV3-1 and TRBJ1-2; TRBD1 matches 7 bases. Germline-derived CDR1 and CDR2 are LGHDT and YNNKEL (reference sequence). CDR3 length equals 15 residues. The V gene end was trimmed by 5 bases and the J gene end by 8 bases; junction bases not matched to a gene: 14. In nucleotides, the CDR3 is TGTGCCAGCAGCATACTACAGGGGAAACTGGGCGGCTACACCTTC. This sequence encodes CASSILQGKLGGYTF.

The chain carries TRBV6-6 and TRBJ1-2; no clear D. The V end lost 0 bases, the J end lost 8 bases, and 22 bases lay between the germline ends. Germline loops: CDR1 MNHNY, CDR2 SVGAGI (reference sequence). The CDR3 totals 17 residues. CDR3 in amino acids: CASSYSQQYSNTRGYTF. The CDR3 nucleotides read TGTGCCAGCAGTTACTCGCAACAATACAGCAATACAAGAGGCTACACCTTC.

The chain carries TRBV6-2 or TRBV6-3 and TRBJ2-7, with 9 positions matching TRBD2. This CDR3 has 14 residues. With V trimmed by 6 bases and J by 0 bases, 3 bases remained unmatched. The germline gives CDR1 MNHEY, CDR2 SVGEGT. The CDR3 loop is CASRDSGGSYEQYF. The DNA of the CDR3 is TGTGCCAGCAGGGATAGCGGGGGCTCCTACGAGCAGTACTTC.

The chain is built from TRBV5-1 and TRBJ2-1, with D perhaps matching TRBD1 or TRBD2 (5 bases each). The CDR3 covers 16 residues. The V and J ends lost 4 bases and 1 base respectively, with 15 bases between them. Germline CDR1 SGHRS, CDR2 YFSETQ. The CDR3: CASSPGTANSYNEQFF. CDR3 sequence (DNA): TGCGCCAGCAGCCCAGGGACGGCCAATTCCTACAATGAGCAGTTCTTC.

The CDR3 nucleotides read TGCAGTGCTCTCGCGGGGGCAGATACGCAGTATTTT. Protein sequence: CSALAGADTQYF. V gene TRBV20-1 combines with J gene TRBJ2-3; 7 nucleotides agree with TRBD2. Germline CDR1 reads DFQATT; CDR2 reads SNEGSKA (reference sequence). The ends lost 5 bases at V and 4 bases at J; junction bases unmatched: 3. The CDR3 is 12 amino acids.

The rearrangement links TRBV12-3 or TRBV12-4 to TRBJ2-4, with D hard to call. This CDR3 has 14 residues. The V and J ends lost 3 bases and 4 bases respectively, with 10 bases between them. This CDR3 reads CASSFGFIKNIQYF. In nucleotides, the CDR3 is TGTGCCAGCAGTTTCGGCTTTATAAAAAACATTCAGTACTTC.

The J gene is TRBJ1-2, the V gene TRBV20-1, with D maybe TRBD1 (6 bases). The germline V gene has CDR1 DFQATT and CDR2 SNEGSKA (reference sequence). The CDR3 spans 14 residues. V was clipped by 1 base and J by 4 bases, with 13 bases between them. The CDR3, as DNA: TGCAGTGCTAGAGGTGGGGGCCCCATCTATGGCTACACCTTC. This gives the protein CSARGGGPIYGYTF.

CDR3 region: CSASSVGAGAETQYF. CDR3 sequence (DNA): TGCAGTGCTAGCTCGGTCGGAGCGGGGGCAGAGACCCAGTACTTC. The chain uses TRBV20-1 and TRBJ2-5; 8 bases line up with TRBD2. J lost 4 bases, V lost 3 bases, and 10 bases had no gene match. The CDR3 runs 15 residues. Germline V CDR1 and CDR2: DFQATT, SNEGSKA (reference sequence).

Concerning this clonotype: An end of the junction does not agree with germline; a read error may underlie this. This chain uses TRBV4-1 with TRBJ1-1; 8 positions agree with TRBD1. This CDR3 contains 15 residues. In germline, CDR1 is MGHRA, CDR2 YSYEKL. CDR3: CASSQGTGSNSEAFF. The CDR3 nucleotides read TGCGCCAGCAGCCAAGGGACAGGGTCGAACAGTGAAGCCTTCTTT.

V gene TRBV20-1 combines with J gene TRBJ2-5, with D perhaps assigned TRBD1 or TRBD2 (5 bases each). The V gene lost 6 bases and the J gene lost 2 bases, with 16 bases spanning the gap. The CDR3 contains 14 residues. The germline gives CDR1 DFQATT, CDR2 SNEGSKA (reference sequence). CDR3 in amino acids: CSAADPRGQETQYF. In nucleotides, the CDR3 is TGCAGTGCCGCTGACCCGAGGGGACAAGAGACCCAGTACTTC.